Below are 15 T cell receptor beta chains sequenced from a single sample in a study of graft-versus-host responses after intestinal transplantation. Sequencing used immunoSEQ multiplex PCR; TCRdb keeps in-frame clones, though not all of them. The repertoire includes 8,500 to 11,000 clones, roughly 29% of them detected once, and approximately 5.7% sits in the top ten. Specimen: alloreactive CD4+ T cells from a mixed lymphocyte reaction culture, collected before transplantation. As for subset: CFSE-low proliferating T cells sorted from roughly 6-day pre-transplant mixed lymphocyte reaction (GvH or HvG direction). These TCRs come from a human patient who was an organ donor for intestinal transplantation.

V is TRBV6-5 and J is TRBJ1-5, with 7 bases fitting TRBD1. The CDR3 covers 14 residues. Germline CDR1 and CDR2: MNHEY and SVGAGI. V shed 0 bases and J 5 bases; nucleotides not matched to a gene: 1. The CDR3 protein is CASSYSGGYQPQHF. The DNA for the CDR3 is TGTGCCAGCAGTTACTCAGGGGGCTATCAGCCCCAGCATTTT.

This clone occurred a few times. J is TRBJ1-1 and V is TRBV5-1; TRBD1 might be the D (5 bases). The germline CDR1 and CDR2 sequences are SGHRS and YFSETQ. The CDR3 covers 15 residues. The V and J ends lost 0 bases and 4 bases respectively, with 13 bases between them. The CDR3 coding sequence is TGCGCCAGCAGCTTGGTGAGGGGTTTGCGCACTGAAGCTTTCTTT. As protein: CASSLVRGLRTEAFF.

The CDR3 spells CASSSHRGGIPEAFF. The CDR3 DNA is TGTGCCAGTAGTTCCCACAGGGGAGGGATCCCTGAAGCTTTCTTT. V gene TRBV19 combines with J gene TRBJ1-1; 7 bases match TRBD1. J was trimmed by 6 bases and V by 5 bases; bases with no gene match: 12. CDR3 size: 15 residues. CDR1 and CDR2 from the germline V gene are LNHDA and SQIVND (reference sequence).

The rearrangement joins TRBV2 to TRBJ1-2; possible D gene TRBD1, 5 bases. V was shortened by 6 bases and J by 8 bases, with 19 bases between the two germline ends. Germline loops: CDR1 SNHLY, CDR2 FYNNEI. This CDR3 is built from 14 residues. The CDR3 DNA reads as TGTGCCAGCAGGGACGAGAATGGGGGTGGCGGCTACACCTTC. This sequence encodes CASRDENGGGGYTF.

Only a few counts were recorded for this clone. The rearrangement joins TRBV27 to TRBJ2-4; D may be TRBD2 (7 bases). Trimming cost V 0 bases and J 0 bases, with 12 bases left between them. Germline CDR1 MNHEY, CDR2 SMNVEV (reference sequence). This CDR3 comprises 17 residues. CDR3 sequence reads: CASSLSRGGLAKNIQYF. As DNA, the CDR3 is TGTGCCAGCAGTTTATCTAGGGGGGGCCTAGCCAAAAACATTCAGTACTTC.

As DNA, the CDR3 is TGCGCCAGCAGCTTGGGAGGCGGGGACGGGCAGCCCCAGCATTTT. Translated: CASSLGGGDGQPQHF. The genes are TRBV5-1 and TRBJ1-5, with D tentatively TRBD1 (5 bases). This CDR3 has 15 residues. The germline CDR1 and CDR2 sequences are SGHRS and YFSETQ. Between the trimmed V and J ends, which lost 0 bases and 7 bases, there was a span of 14 bases. Looking up the rest from reference TRBV5-1 and TRBJ1-5 gives the full variable domain: KAGVTQTPRYLIKTRGQQVTLSCSPISGHRSVSWYQQTPGQGLQFLFEYFSETQRNKGNFPGRFSGRQFSNSRSEMNVSTLELGDSALYLCASSLGGGDGQPQHFGDGTRLSIL.

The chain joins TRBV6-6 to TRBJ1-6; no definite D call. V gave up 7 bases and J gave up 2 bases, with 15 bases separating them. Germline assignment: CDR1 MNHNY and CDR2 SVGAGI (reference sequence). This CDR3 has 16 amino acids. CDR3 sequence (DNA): TGTGCCAGCAATTTACTTGGACGGGCCTATAATTCACCCCTCCACTTT. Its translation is CASNLLGRAYNSPLHF.

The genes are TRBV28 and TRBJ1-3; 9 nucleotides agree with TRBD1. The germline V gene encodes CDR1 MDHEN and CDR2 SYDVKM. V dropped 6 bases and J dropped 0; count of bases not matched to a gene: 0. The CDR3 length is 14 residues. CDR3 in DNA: TGTGCCAGCAGGACAGGGGGCTCTGGAAACACCATATATTTT. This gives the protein CASRTGGSGNTIYF.

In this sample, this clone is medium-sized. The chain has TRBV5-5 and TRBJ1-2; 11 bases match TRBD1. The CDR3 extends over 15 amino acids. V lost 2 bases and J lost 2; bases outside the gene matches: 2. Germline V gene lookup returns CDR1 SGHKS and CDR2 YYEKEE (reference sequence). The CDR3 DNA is TGTGCCAGCAGCTTTAGGGACAGGGGGAACTATGGCTACACCTTC. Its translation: CASSFRDRGNYGYTF.

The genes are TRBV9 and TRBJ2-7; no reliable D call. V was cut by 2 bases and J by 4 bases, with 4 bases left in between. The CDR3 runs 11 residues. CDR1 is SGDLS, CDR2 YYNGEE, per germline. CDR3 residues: CASSVGYEQYF. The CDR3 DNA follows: TGTGCCAGCAGCGTCGGGTACGAGCAGTACTTC.

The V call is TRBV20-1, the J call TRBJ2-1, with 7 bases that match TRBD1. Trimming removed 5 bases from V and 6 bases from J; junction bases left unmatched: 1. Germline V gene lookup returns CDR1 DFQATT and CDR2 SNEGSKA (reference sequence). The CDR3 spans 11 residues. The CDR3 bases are TGCAGTGCTGACAGGGCCAATGAGCAGTTCTTC. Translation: CSADRANEQFF.

CDR3 DNA: TGTGCCAGCAGCTTGGACACCTACGAGCAGTACTTC. Its translation is CASSLDTYEQYF. The chain links TRBV11-3 to TRBJ2-7; D might be TRBD1 (5 bases). Germline lookup yields CDR1 SGHNT and CDR2 YENEEA. V was shortened by 3 bases and J by 2 bases, with 5 bases between the two germline ends. The CDR3 length is 12 residues. Using reference TRBV11-3 and TRBJ2-7 for the parts outside the CDR3, the full variable domain is EAGVVQSPRYKIIEKKQPVAFWCNPISGHNTLYWYLQNLGQGPELLIRYENEEAVDDSQLPKDRFSAERLKGVDSTLKIQPAELGDSAVYLCASSLDTYEQYFGPGTRLTVT.

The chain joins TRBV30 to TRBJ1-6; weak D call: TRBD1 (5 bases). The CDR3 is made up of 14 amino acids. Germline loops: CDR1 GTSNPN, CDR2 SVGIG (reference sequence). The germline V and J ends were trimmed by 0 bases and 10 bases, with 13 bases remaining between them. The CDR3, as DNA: TGTGCCTGGAGTGTACAATCCGGGGGATCACCCCTCCACTTT. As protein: CAWSVQSGGSPLHF.

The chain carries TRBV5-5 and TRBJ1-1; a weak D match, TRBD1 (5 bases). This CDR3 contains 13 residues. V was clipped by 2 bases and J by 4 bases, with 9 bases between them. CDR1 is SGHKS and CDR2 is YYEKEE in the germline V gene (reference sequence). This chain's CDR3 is CASSLGETTEAFF. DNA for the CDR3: TGTGCCAGCAGCTTAGGGGAGACCACTGAAGCTTTCTTT.

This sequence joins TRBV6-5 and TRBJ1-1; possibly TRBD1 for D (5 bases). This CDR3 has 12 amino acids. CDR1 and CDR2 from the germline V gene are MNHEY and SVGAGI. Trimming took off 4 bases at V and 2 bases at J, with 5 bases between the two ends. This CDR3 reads CASSWDNTEAFF. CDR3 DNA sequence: TGTGCCAGCAGTTGGGACAACACTGAAGCTTTCTTT.